The 11 T cell receptor beta chains listed next were all sequenced from one sample in a study of immune evolution from preneoplasia to lung adenocarcinoma. Profiling relied on immunoSEQ multiplex PCR, and the TCRdb table lists in-frame clones only, not all of them. The data hold under 15,000 clones, with 65% to 90% observed a single time. The sample was FFPE lung adenocarcinoma in situ tissue. The receptors were gathered from a donor older than 65 with lung adenocarcinoma.

This chain connects TRBV2 to TRBJ2-1; 7 nucleotides match TRBD2. Unmatched junction bases numbered 8, after V lost 6 bases and J lost 6 bases. Germline CDR1 SNHLY, CDR2 FYNNEI. The CDR3 extends over 14 amino acids. The CDR3 protein is CASSAGTTINEQFF. In DNA, the CDR3 is TGTGCCAGCAGCGCCGGGACTACCATCAATGAGCAGTTCTTC.

The chain uses TRBV7-3 and TRBJ2-1, with TRBD2 matching 9 bases. The CDR3 covers 15 residues. Looked up from germline, CDR1 is SGHTA and CDR2 is FQGTGA. V was clipped by 2 bases and J by 6 bases; unmatched bases: 5. Here the CDR3 DNA reads TGTGCCAGCAGCTTAGCGGGAGGGCTGGGCAATGAGCAGTTCTTC. Residues: CASSLAGGLGNEQFF.

The chain has TRBV19 and TRBJ2-7; D not resolved. Trimming stripped 2 bases from V and 3 bases from J, with 17 bases between. The CDR3 runs to 16 residues. CDR1 is LNHDA and CDR2 is SQIVND in the germline V gene (reference sequence). CDR3 coding DNA: TGTGCCAGTAGTATAAGGTCGGGTCGGTGGGGCTACGAGCAGTACTTC. It encodes CASSIRSGRWGYEQYF.

The rearrangement joins TRBV19 to TRBJ2-7; possible D gene TRBD2, 5 bases. Germline V gives CDR1 LNHDA, CDR2 SQIVND (reference sequence). The CDR3 is 14 residues long. Trimming pared 7 bases from V and 2 bases from J, leaving 15 bases between. The CDR3 nucleotides read TGTGCCAGTACCCCGGACCCGGGAACCTACGAGCAGTACTTC. Amino acids: CASTPDPGTYEQYF.

The rearrangement uses TRBV28 and TRBJ2-5, with 9 bases lining up with TRBD2. The CDR3 has 13 amino acids. Unmatched junction bases numbered 6, after V lost 10 bases and J lost 3 bases. The V gene's germline CDR1 is MDHEN and CDR2 SYDVKM. The CDR3 loop reads CATRAGGEETQYF. Here the CDR3 DNA reads TGTGCCACTCGAGCGGGAGGCGAAGAGACCCAGTACTTC. The variable domain in full, completed from reference TRBV28 and TRBJ2-5, reads DVKVTQSSRYLVKRTGEKVFLECVQDMDHENMFWYRQDPGLGLRLIYFSYDVKMKEKGDIPEGYSVSREKKERFSLILESASTNQTSMYLCATRAGGEETQYFGPGTRLLVL.

The chain combines TRBV29-1 with TRBJ2-1; 7 nucleotides match TRBD2. V was pared by 7 bases and J by 3 bases, with 18 bases of the junction left unmatched. CDR3 length: 17 amino acids. From germline, CDR1 is SQVTM and CDR2 ANQGSEA. CDR3 residues: CSALARDGRFGYNEQFF. The CDR3 DNA reads as TGCAGCGCGCTGGCCAGGGACGGGAGGTTCGGCTACAATGAGCAGTTCTTC.

In its sample, this clone was seen once. This CDR3 is CASRMIEKLFF. The CDR3 DNA reads as TGTGCCAGCAGGATGATTGAAAAACTGTTTTTT. The chain has TRBV2 and TRBJ1-4; D not certain. The CDR3 consists of 11 residues. Germline V gene sequence: CDR1 SNHLY, CDR2 FYNNEI. V gave up 6 bases and J gave up 7 bases, with 6 bases separating them.

The chain couples TRBV27 to TRBJ1-1; 9 bases are shared with TRBD1. V dropped 2 bases and J dropped 5; count of bases not matched to a gene: 3. The CDR3 is 14 amino acids. CDR1 is MNHEY and CDR2 is SMNVEV in the germline V gene (reference sequence). CDR3 nucleotides: TGTGCCAGCAGTTTAGACAGGGGGTGGACTGAAGCTTTCTTT. It is translated as CASSLDRGWTEAFF.

This chain joins TRBV7-9 and TRBJ2-1; tentatively, D is TRBD1 (7 bases). Germline values: CDR1 SEHNR, CDR2 FQNEAQ (reference sequence). This CDR3 is 15 amino acids long. Deletions cut 4 bases from V and 3 bases from J, with 13 bases between. CDR3 sequence (DNA): TGTGCCAGCAGCTCTCAGGGGGGCCGCTACAATGAGCAGTTCTTC. The encoded protein is CASSSQGGRYNEQFF.

Remarks on this clone: At one of its ends the junction is not consistent with the germline gene, which may arise from a read error. The V gene is TRBV10-3, the J gene TRBJ1-1; no definite D call. There are 13 residues in the CDR3. CDR1 is ENHRY and CDR2 is SYGVKD in the germline V gene. CDR3: CAISVSANTGAFF. Here the CDR3 DNA reads TGTGCCATCAGTGTTTCGGCGAACACTGGAGCTTTCTTT.

The chain is built from TRBV27 and TRBJ1-5, with 7 bases fitting TRBD1. The CDR3 runs to 15 residues. V lost 6 bases and J lost 7; bases outside the gene matches: 12. Looked up from germline, CDR1 is MNHEY and CDR2 is SMNVEV (reference sequence). This CDR3 is CASSLRAGGGQPQHF. CDR3 DNA sequence: TGTGCCAGCAGCCTACGGGCAGGGGGAGGCCAGCCCCAGCATTTT.